Following are 20 T cell receptor beta chains from one sample sequenced in a study of blood T cell repertoires in COVID-19. Profiled with immunoSEQ multiplex PCR; TCRdb holds only in-frame clones, not every one. The sample consists of 490,000 or so clones, around nine tenths of them appearing once. The sequencing sample was made of PBMCs or T cells enriched from blood (not recorded which). Receptor source: a woman aged 55-70 years who had recovered from COVID-19.

V usage is TRBV10-3 and J usage is TRBJ2-7; TRBD2 might be the D (6 bases). Germline V CDR1 and CDR2: ENHRY, SYGVKD. CDR3 length: 12 amino acids. V lost 6 bases to trimming and J lost 4 bases, with 10 bases between them. CDR3 nucleotide sequence: TGTGCCATCAGCCCACGGGGGTACGAGCAGTACGTC. Its protein product is CAISPRGYEQYV.

The rearrangement uses TRBV3-1 (or the pseudogene TRBV3-2) and TRBJ1-1; a possible D gene is TRBD1 (5 bases). Germline loops: CDR1 LGHDT, CDR2 YNNKEL (reference sequence). V lost 4 bases and J 4 bases, leaving 10 bases between the germline ends. CDR3 size: 13 residues. The CDR3 bases are TGTGCCAGCAGCCCCAGGGCAACCACTGAAGCTTTCTTT. This sequence encodes CASSPRATTEAFF.

This sequence joins TRBV3-1 (or the pseudogene TRBV3-2) and TRBJ1-6; 12 bases fit TRBD1. After removal of 0 bases from V and 1 base from J, the junction contained 4 bases not matched to a gene. Per the germline V gene, CDR1 is LGHDT and CDR2 is YNNKEL (reference sequence). The CDR3 spans 19 residues. CDR3 protein: CASSQDGTGGKSYNSPLHF. In DNA, the CDR3 is TGTGCCAGCAGCCAAGACGGGACAGGGGGCAAATCCTATAATTCACCCCTCCACTTT.

The genes are TRBV5-1 and TRBJ1-1; no clear D gene. The ends were cut back, 0 bases at V and 5 bases at J, with 8 bases in the middle. This CDR3 contains 13 residues. In germline, CDR1 is SGHRS, CDR2 YFSETQ. The CDR3 DNA reads TGCGCCAGCAGCTTGGAACAATTAACTGAAGCTTTCTTT. It codes for CASSLEQLTEAFF.

J is TRBJ1-4 and V is TRBV19, with D possibly TRBD1 on 6 matching bases. Trimming removed 7 bases from V and 8 bases from J, with 14 bases in between. The germline V gene encodes CDR1 LNHDA and CDR2 SQIVND (reference sequence). The CDR3 runs to 13 residues. The CDR3: CASKGVFREKLFF. CDR3 sequence (DNA): TGTGCCAGTAAGGGGGTCTTTCGAGAAAAACTGTTTTTT. Using reference TRBV19 and TRBJ1-4 for the parts outside the CDR3, the full variable domain is DGGITQSPKYLFRKEGQNVTLSCEQNLNHDAMYWYRQDPGQGLRLIYYSQIVNDFQKGDIAEGYSVSREKKESFPLTVTSAQKNPTAFYLCASKGVFREKLFFGSGTQLSVL.

The V and J genes are TRBV24-1 and TRBJ2-5; 9 bases fit TRBD1. Germline values: CDR1 KGHDR, CDR2 SFDVKD. There are 14 residues in the CDR3. J lost 4 bases, V lost 3 bases, and 2 bases had no gene match. The CDR3: CATSDNRGRETQYF. DNA for the CDR3: TGTGCCACCAGTGATAACAGGGGGCGAGAGACCCAGTACTTC.

The CDR3 bases are TGTGCCAGCAGCTCCCGGGAGAGCGTTCGGGCCCTCCACTTT. Translation gives CASSSRESVRALHF. V usage is TRBV5-5 and J usage is TRBJ1-6; no definite D call. The germline CDR1 and CDR2 sequences are SGHKS and YYEKEE (reference sequence). V gave up 3 bases and J gave up 14 bases, with 18 bases separating them. There are 14 residues in the CDR3.

This chain links TRBV4-1 with TRBJ1-5, with TRBD1 matching over 8 bases. Germline CDR1 and CDR2: MGHRA and YSYEKL. Trimming removed 4 bases from V and 9 bases from J; junction bases left unmatched: 8. This CDR3 has 14 amino acids. CDR3 loop: CASSLGQGEGPQHF. DNA for the CDR3: TGCGCCAGCAGCCTCGGACAGGGCGAAGGGCCCCAGCATTTT.

The chain joins TRBV30 to TRBJ1-1, with 10 bases lining up with TRBD1. Germline CDR1 and CDR2: GTSNPN and SVGIG (reference sequence). The length of the CDR3 is 14 residues. The ends lost 4 bases at V and 1 base at J; junction bases unmatched: 3. The CDR3 DNA is TGTGCCTGGAATGGACAGGGGGGGAACACTGAAGCTTTCTTT. Protein sequence: CAWNGQGGNTEAFF.

The genes are TRBV4-1 and TRBJ2-2; 9 positions match TRBD1. The V gene end was trimmed by 0 bases and the J gene end by 10 bases; junction bases not matched to a gene: 6. The CDR3 covers 15 residues. CDR1 and CDR2 (germline): MGHRA, YSYEKL. The CDR3, as DNA: TGCGCCAGCAGCCAAGAAAGGACAGGGGCCCAGGAGCTGTTTTTT. The encoded protein is CASSQERTGAQELFF.

The rearrangement joins TRBV4-1 to TRBJ2-5; 7 bases agree with TRBD2. CDR3 length equals 19 residues. The V gene's germline CDR1 is MGHRA and CDR2 YSYEKL. V dropped 0 bases and J dropped 2; count of bases not matched to a gene: 15. CDR3 bases: TGCGCCAGCAGCCAAGAGGGACCCCTCAAGGTGCGGGGGCAAGAGACCCAGTACTTC. Residues: CASSQEGPLKVRGQETQYF.

The J gene is TRBJ1-2, the V gene TRBV27, with D possibly TRBD1 on 5 matching bases. CDR3 length: 13 amino acids. CDR1 and CDR2 from the germline V gene are MNHEY and SMNVEV (reference sequence). V lost 8 bases to trimming and J lost 4 bases, with 14 bases between them. The CDR3 bases are TGTGCCAGCTCCCGGGACTCCTCCTATGGCTACACCTTC. Protein product: CASSRDSSYGYTF.

This clone showed up just a few times. This chain joins TRBV5-8 and TRBJ1-2; TRBD1 matches at 9 bases. V shed 4 bases and J 3 bases; nucleotides not matched to a gene: 7. There are 15 residues in the CDR3. CDR1 and CDR2 (germline): SGHTS, YDEGEE. In DNA form, the CDR3 reads TGTGCCAGCAGCCAGTGGACAGGGGTTGACTATGGCTACACCTTC. It specifies CASSQWTGVDYGYTF.

The gene calls are TRBV6-5 and TRBJ1-5; a weak D match, TRBD1 (6 bases). Germline V lookup: CDR1 MNHEY, CDR2 SVGAGI. CDR3 length: 14 residues. Trimming took 4 bases from V and 3 from J, leaving 10 bases between them. CDR3 sequence reads: CASSSQGFNQPQHF. CDR3 coding DNA: TGTGCCAGCAGTTCGCAGGGGTTCAATCAGCCCCAGCATTTT.

The chain employs TRBV7-9 and TRBJ1-4; TRBD1 aligns across 7 bases. There are 14 residues in the CDR3. CDR1 and CDR2 (germline): SEHNR, FQNEAQ (reference sequence). The trim removed 2 bases at V and 8 bases at J, leaving 5 bases unmatched. The CDR3 protein is CASSLPQGDEKLFF. The CDR3, as DNA: TGTGCCAGCAGCTTACCCCAGGGGGACGAAAAACTGTTTTTT.

The V call is TRBV5-4, the J call TRBJ2-2, with D perhaps matching TRBD1 (5 bases). There are 16 residues in the CDR3. Trimming removed 4 bases from V and 1 base from J, with 14 bases in between. Germline-derived CDR1 and CDR2 are SGHNT and YYREEE (reference sequence). The chain's CDR3 is CASSRDMGQNTGELFF. For the CDR3, the DNA is TGTGCCAGCAGCCGCGACATGGGGCAGAACACCGGGGAGCTGTTTTTT.

This chain uses TRBV5-4 with TRBJ2-2, with 9 positions matching TRBD1. V gave up 4 bases and J gave up 6 bases; unmatched junction bases: 7. The CDR3 covers 15 residues. In germline, CDR1 is SGHNT, CDR2 YYREEE (reference sequence). CDR3: CASSRWTGEAGELFF. The CDR3 DNA sequence: TGTGCCAGCAGCCGCTGGACAGGGGAGGCCGGGGAGCTGTTTTTT.

V is TRBV6-5 and J is TRBJ1-5; D is unclear. With 7 bases removed from V and 2 bases from J, the gap between germline ends came to 12 bases. Germline V lookup: CDR1 MNHEY, CDR2 SVGAGI. This CDR3 comprises 14 residues. The CDR3 sequence: CASTAHRGNQPQHF. As DNA, the CDR3 is TGTGCCAGCACCGCACATCGGGGCAATCAGCCCCAGCATTTT.

The chain has TRBV6-2 or TRBV6-3 and TRBJ2-1, with 9 nucleotides matching TRBD1. V dropped 5 bases and J dropped 7; count of bases not matched to a gene: 6. Germline V gene data show CDR1 as MNHEY and CDR2 as SVGEGT. CDR3 length: 14 amino acids. CDR3 loop: CASSNGQGRNEQFF. For the CDR3, the DNA is TGTGCCAGCAGTAACGGACAGGGGAGGAATGAGCAGTTCTTC.

The J gene is TRBJ2-2, the V gene TRBV3-1 (or the pseudogene TRBV3-2); a weak D match, TRBD1 (5 bases). The CDR3 runs to 14 residues. Germline CDR1 and CDR2: LGHDT and YNNKEL (reference sequence). Trimming took 4 bases from V and 8 from J, leaving 14 bases between them. CDR3 sequence reads: CASSLILGAGELFF. CDR3 DNA: TGTGCCAGCAGCCTCATACTTGGGGCGGGGGAGCTGTTTTTT.